Below are 27 T cell receptor beta chains sequenced from a single sample in a study of T cell repertoires in cytomegalovirus infection. TCRdb reanalysed the reads using MiXCR and keeps one entry per CDR3 protein. This sample yields hundreds of thousands of distinct CDR3 sequences, of which less than 25% are seen a single time; roughly 8% belongs to the top ten. Specimen: CD8+ T cells from PBMCs. Every receptor here comes from a human donor in good health (CMV status not recorded). Some clones in this sample may be carry-over from other donors' samples.

The rearrangement links TRBV7-9 to TRBJ2-1; 7 bases match TRBD2. CDR1 and CDR2 from the germline V gene are SEHNR and FQNEAQ (reference sequence). V trimming: 2 bases; J trimming: 9 bases; junction bases outside the gene matches: 7. This CDR3 has 14 residues. DNA for the CDR3: TGTGCCAGCAGCTTAAGCTCGGGGGGAGCTGAGCAGTTCTTC. It is translated as CASSLSSGGAEQFF. Drawing the rest from reference TRBV7-9 and TRBJ2-1, the complete variable domain is DTGVSQNPRHKITKRGQNVTFRCDPISEHNRLYWYRQTLGQGPEFLTYFQNEAQLEKSRLLSDRFSAERPKGSFSTLEIQRTEQGDSAMYLCASSLSSGGAEQFFGPGTRLTVL.

This clonotype was recorded many times. This chain uses TRBV6-2 or TRBV6-3 with TRBJ2-3; 7 bases map to TRBD2. The CDR3 sequence is 14 residues long. Germline V gives CDR1 MNHEY, CDR2 SVGEGT. V lost 7 bases and J lost 3; bases outside the gene matches: 7. CDR3 residues: CASTTGLPTDTQYF. Here the CDR3 DNA reads TGTGCCAGCACCACGGGACTACCAACAGATACGCAGTATTTT.

This clonotype showed up just a few times. The CDR3 reads CSAYPTYNEQFF. CDR3 coding DNA: TGCAGTGCCTACCCCACCTACAATGAGCAGTTCTTC. V and J are TRBV20-1 and TRBJ2-1, with D uncertain. Germline V lookup: CDR1 DFQATT, CDR2 SNEGSKA (reference sequence). The CDR3 sequence is 12 residues long. Trimming cost V 6 bases and J 2 bases, with 8 bases left between them.

This clonotype was recorded at least ten times. The V call is TRBV7-2, the J call TRBJ2-3; D is unresolved. This CDR3 is 15 amino acids long. V was clipped by 1 base and J by 4 bases, with 12 bases between them. Germline loops: CDR1 SGHTA, CDR2 FQGNSA. CDR3 sequence reads: CASSLVAELSDTQYF. The DNA of the CDR3 is TGTGCCAGCAGCTTAGTGGCGGAGCTTTCAGATACGCAGTATTTT.

This clonotype was counted a few times. The chain has TRBV6-2 or TRBV6-3 and TRBJ2-3, with 10 nucleotides matching TRBD2. CDR1 is MNHEY, CDR2 SVGEGT, per germline. The CDR3 extends over 16 amino acids. V dropped 6 bases and J dropped 5; count of bases not matched to a gene: 11. CDR3 DNA: TGTGCCAGCAGCCTCACCAGCGGGGGGGCCAGAGATACGCAGTATTTT. Translation: CASSLTSGGARDTQYF.

The V call is TRBV5-1, the J call TRBJ1-1; D ambiguous. The V gene lost 7 bases and the J gene lost 0 bases, with 7 bases spanning the gap. CDR1 and CDR2 (germline): SGHRS, YFSETQ. The CDR3 has 12 residues. The CDR3 here is CASGYMNTEAFF. The CDR3 nucleotides read TGCGCCAGCGGGTACATGAACACTGAAGCTTTCTTT.

This clonotype was counted once. At one of its ends the junction is not consistent with the germline gene, which may arise from a read error. The chain recombines TRBV29-1 with TRBJ2-2, with a possible D match to TRBD1 (5 bases). Per the germline V gene, CDR1 is SQVTM and CDR2 is ANQGSEA. The CDR3 covers 13 residues. CDR3 nucleotide sequence: TGCAGCGTACCCTCAGGGAACGCCGGGGAGCTGTTTTTT. This codes for CSVPSGNAGELFF.

The chain combines TRBV6-2 or TRBV6-3 with TRBJ1-5, with a weak D call TRBD1 (5 bases). The germline V gene has CDR1 MNHEY and CDR2 SVGEGT. Trimming stripped 7 bases from V and 1 base from J, with 11 bases between. This CDR3 spans 14 amino acids. The CDR3 bases are TGTGCCAGCAACCGGGGCACGAGCAATCAGCCCCAGCATTTT. Residues: CASNRGTSNQPQHF.

The chain has TRBV28 and TRBJ2-4, with TRBD1 as a possible D gene (6 bases). Germline CDR1 reads MDHEN; CDR2 reads SYDVKM. The CDR3 loop spans 14 amino acids. V was pared by 6 bases and J by 6 bases, with 15 bases between. The CDR3 spells CASRPRGAGNIQYF. For the CDR3, the DNA is TGTGCCAGCAGACCCAGGGGCGCGGGAAACATTCAGTACTTC.

This clonotype was observed at least ten times. The CDR3 bases are TGTGCCAGCAGCTTAAGAGGGCAGGGGAGCTACAATGAGCAGTTCTTC. Translation: CASSLRGQGSYNEQFF. The chain joins TRBV7-6 to TRBJ2-1; weak D call: TRBD1 (6 bases). The CDR3 length is 16 residues. Between the trimmed V and J ends, which lost 2 bases and 3 bases, there was a span of 14 bases. Per the germline V gene, CDR1 is SGHVS and CDR2 is FNYEAQ.

The V and J genes are TRBV6-1 and TRBJ2-3, with D possibly matching TRBD2 (5 bases). The V end lost 1 base, the J end lost 8 bases, and 19 bases lay between the germline ends. The CDR3 consists of 16 residues. Germline lookup yields CDR1 MNHNS and CDR2 SASEGT. The CDR3 reads CASSEDRWSGIGTQYF. DNA of the CDR3: TGTGCCAGCAGTGAAGACCGATGGTCGGGAATTGGTACGCAGTATTTT.

This clonotype was recorded only once. A much bigger clone sits one base away, suggesting this may be a read error. The rearrangement links TRBV7-2 to TRBJ2-1; D possibly corresponds to TRBD2 (5 bases). This CDR3 spans 14 amino acids. CDR1 is SGHTA and CDR2 is FQGNSA in the germline V gene. CDR3 bases: TGTGCCAACAGCTTTACTAGATCCCTCAATGAGCAGTTCTTC. It encodes CANSFTRSLNEQFF.

The chain joins TRBV29-1 to TRBJ2-5; TRBD2 agrees at 9 bases. Germline V lookup: CDR1 SQVTM, CDR2 ANQGSEA. V shed 5 bases and J 5 bases; nucleotides not matched to a gene: 6. The CDR3 has 13 residues. CDR3 DNA: TGCAGCGTTCGACCGGGACTAGCTGAGACCCAGTACTTC. It translates to CSVRPGLAETQYF.

This clonotype came up a few times. As DNA, the CDR3 is TGTGCCAGCAGCCAAGAAAGAATAGCTGGAAACACCATATATTTT. This codes for CASSQERIAGNTIYF. V and J are TRBV4-2 and TRBJ1-3; D not resolved. Trimming removed 0 bases at V and 2 bases at J, with 8 bases between. Per germline, CDR1 LGHNA and CDR2 YNFKEQ. The CDR3 has 15 residues.

V and J are TRBV7-6 and TRBJ2-1, with D possibly being TRBD2 (5 bases). CDR3 size: 17 residues. Trimming took 1 base from V and 6 from J, leaving 19 bases between them. Germline CDR1 reads SGHVS; CDR2 reads FNYEAQ. The CDR3 nucleotides read TGTGCCAGCAGCTTAGGAAAAGGCGGGCACCGCGGCAATGAGCAGTTCTTC. It codes for CASSLGKGGHRGNEQFF.

This clonotype was recorded a few times. The chain is built from TRBV5-6 and TRBJ1-1; D gene unclear. Between the trimmed V and J ends, which lost 4 bases and 7 bases, there was a span of 11 bases. This CDR3 contains 12 residues. Per the germline V gene, CDR1 is SGHDT and CDR2 is YYEEEE. The CDR3, as DNA: TGTGCCAGCAGCGTCGCTTGGGTTGAAGCTTTCTTT. Its protein is CASSVAWVEAFF.

At least ten counts were recorded for this clonotype. The V and J genes are TRBV7-9 and TRBJ2-7; TRBD2 matches 11 bases. Germline V gene sequence: CDR1 SEHNR, CDR2 FQNEAQ (reference sequence). CDR3 length equals 15 residues. V lost 5 bases and J lost 2; bases outside the gene matches: 5. CDR3 DNA: TGTGCCAGCAGCGAAGGACTAGCGGGTGCCTACGAGCAGTACTTC. Its protein product is CASSEGLAGAYEQYF.

This clonotype was counted between two and nine times. V usage is TRBV2 and J usage is TRBJ2-3, with D hard to call. The length of the CDR3 is 13 residues. Trimming took 10 bases from V and 0 from J, leaving 11 bases between them. In germline, CDR1 is SNHLY, CDR2 FYNNEI. The DNA for the CDR3 is TGTGCCATCACCGAGGTTAGCACAGATACGCAGTATTTT. This codes for CAITEVSTDTQYF.

This clonotype was observed a handful of times. The rearrangement links TRBV28 to TRBJ2-4, with no clear D. Germline V gene data show CDR1 as MDHEN and CDR2 as SYDVKM. The CDR3 runs to 14 residues. The V end lost 4 bases, the J end lost 5 bases, and 12 bases lay between the germline ends. CDR3: CASSSPPWQNIQYF. For the CDR3, the DNA is TGTGCCAGCAGTTCCCCCCCATGGCAAAACATTCAGTACTTC.

The chain carries TRBV10-3 and TRBJ2-7; D may be TRBD1 (6 bases). Trimming shortened V by 4 bases and J by 4 bases, and 14 bases separated the two germline ends. Looked up from germline, CDR1 is ENHRY and CDR2 is SYGVKD. The CDR3 is 14 amino acids. The CDR3 loop is CAISGLRGNYEQYF. Here the CDR3 DNA reads TGTGCCATCAGTGGGTTAAGGGGGAATTACGAGCAGTACTTC.

This rearrangement joins TRBV20-1 to TRBJ2-6; TRBD1 aligns across 7 bases. Looked up from germline, CDR1 is DFQATT and CDR2 is SNEGSKA (reference sequence). V dropped 0 bases and J dropped 1; count of bases not matched to a gene: 9. CDR3 size: 18 residues. In DNA form, the CDR3 reads TGCAGTGCTAGAGATCGGGACCTGACAGGGTCTGGGGCCAACGTCCTGACTTTC. The encoded protein is CSARDRDLTGSGANVLTF.

V and J are TRBV4-3 and TRBJ1-4, with D tentatively TRBD1 (6 bases). In germline, CDR1 is LGHNA, CDR2 YSLEER. This CDR3 has 15 amino acids. Trimming left V 4 bases short and J 2 bases short, with 11 bases between. The CDR3 region is CASSPRTGTNEKLFF. CDR3 in DNA: TGCGCCAGCAGCCCTAGAACAGGGACTAATGAAAAACTGTTTTTT.

This clonotype came up many times. The gene calls are TRBV6-6 and TRBJ1-2; perhaps TRBD1 as D (5 bases). Germline CDR1 is MNHNY and CDR2 is SVGAGI (reference sequence). The CDR3 runs to 14 residues. V dropped 0 bases and J dropped 4 bases, with 9 bases sitting between them. For the CDR3, the DNA is TGTGCCAGCAGTTACTCGAAAGGGGCCTATGGCTACACCTTC. It translates to CASSYSKGAYGYTF.

On this clonotype: An end of the junction does not agree with germline; a read error may underlie this. CDR3 in amino acids: CASSWTLVWTGELLF. CDR3 in DNA: TGTGCCAGCAGCTGGACCCTCGTATGGACCGGGGAGCTGTTATTT. V and J are TRBV28 and TRBJ2-2, with D perhaps matching TRBD2 (5 bases). Germline V gene data show CDR1 as MDHEN and CDR2 as SYDVKM. The CDR3 spans 15 residues.

This chain connects TRBV28 to TRBJ2-7; no clear D gene. The CDR3 is 13 amino acids. The ends were cut back, 4 bases at V and 10 bases at J, with 17 bases in the middle. Germline V lookup: CDR1 MDHEN, CDR2 SYDVKM. DNA for the CDR3: TGTGCCAGCAGTTCGGTTCTTTGGGATGCACAGTACGTC. This encodes CASSSVLWDAQYV.

J is TRBJ2-7 and V is TRBV4-1, with TRBD1 as a possible D gene (6 bases). Germline CDR1 and CDR2: MGHRA and YSYEKL. Between the trimmed V and J ends, which lost 1 base and 3 bases, there was a span of 10 bases. The CDR3 extends over 14 amino acids. The CDR3, as DNA: TGCGCCAGCAGCCAAGCTCCGGACAGCTACGAGCAGTACTTC. Protein sequence: CASSQAPDSYEQYF.

The chain joins TRBV27 to TRBJ2-1; no definite D call. Trimming shortened V by 6 bases and J by 6 bases, and 18 bases separated the two germline ends. This CDR3 has 15 residues. In germline, CDR1 is MNHEY, CDR2 SMNVEV (reference sequence). The CDR3 DNA sequence: TGTGCCAGCAGCCCCACATGGCTCATTCTCAATGAGCAGTTCTTC. Translation gives CASSPTWLILNEQFF.